This T cell receptor (beta chain) was retrieved from a study of T cell repertoires in cytomegalovirus infection. Whole-study results and caveats: Cumulative public TCR beta family frequency identified carriers of CMV plus the relevant HLA.

TCRdb re-analysed the reads in MiXCR, keeping a single row per CDR3 protein. The data contain fewer than 1,000,000 distinct CDR3 sequences, around 32% of them singletons. Trimming cost V 4 bases and J 4 bases; bases outside gene matches: 10. Germline values: CDR1 SEHNR, CDR2 FQNEAQ (reference sequence). This CDR3 region has 16 residues. This clonotype has just a few counts. The antigen is undetermined. The sample in question was cultured CD8+ T cells from PBMCs, obtained from culture after CMV antigen stimulation. The TCR comes from a human donor in good health (CMV status not recorded). Some clones in this sample may be carry-over from other donors' samples. The V call is TRBV7-9, the J call TRBJ1-5; the match to TRBD1 covers 7 bases. The CDR3 bases are TGTGCCAGCAGCTCGAGCTCCGACAGGGAAAATCAGCCCCAGCATTTT. Its translation: CASSSSSDRENQPQHF.